The clone carrying this TCR beta chain was observed once. Germline V lookup: CDR1 SEHNR, CDR2 FQNEAQ (reference sequence). V gave up 5 bases and J gave up 2 bases, with 16 bases separating them. The CDR3 is made up of 16 amino acids. Through a sample-barcoded 5' primer and a J-beta primer mix, a second PCR was run for 7 to 11 cycles. TCRdb called the 5' RACE reads again in MiXCR, with one record for every CDR3 protein. Found here are approximately 1,000,000 distinct CDR3 sequences, around two fifths of them singletons; the top ten hold about an eighth. The sample comes from a study of blood T cells in healthy people across ages.

Sequencing was carried out using blood. The chain links TRBV7-9 to TRBJ2-1, with a weak D call TRBD1 (6 bases). The origin of this receptor is a man aged 18 to 29 in good health. The CDR3 DNA follows: TGTGCCAGCAGCCGAACGACAGGTTTTACCTACAATGAGCAGTTCTTC. This sequence encodes CASSRTTGFTYNEQFF. Full variable domain (outside the CDR3, taken from reference TRBV7-9 and TRBJ2-1): DTGVSQNPRHKITKRGQNVTFRCDPISEHNRLYWYRQTLGQGPEFLTYFQNEAQLEKSRLLSDRFSAERPKGSFSTLEIQRTEQGDSAMYLCASSRTTGFTYNEQFFGPGTRLTVL.